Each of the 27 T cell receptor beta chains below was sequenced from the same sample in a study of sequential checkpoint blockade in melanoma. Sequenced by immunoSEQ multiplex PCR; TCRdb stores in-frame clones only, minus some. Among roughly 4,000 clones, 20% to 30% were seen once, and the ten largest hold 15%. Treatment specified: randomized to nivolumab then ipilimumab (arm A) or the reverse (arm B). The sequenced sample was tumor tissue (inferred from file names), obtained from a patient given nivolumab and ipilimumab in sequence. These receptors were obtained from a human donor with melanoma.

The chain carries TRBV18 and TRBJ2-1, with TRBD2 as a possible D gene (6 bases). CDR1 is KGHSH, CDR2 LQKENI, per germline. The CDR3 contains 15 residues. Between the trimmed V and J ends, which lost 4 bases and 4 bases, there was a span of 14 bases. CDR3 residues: CASSLPGGAYNEQFF. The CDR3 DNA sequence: TGTGCCAGCTCACTACCCGGGGGAGCATACAATGAGCAGTTCTTC.

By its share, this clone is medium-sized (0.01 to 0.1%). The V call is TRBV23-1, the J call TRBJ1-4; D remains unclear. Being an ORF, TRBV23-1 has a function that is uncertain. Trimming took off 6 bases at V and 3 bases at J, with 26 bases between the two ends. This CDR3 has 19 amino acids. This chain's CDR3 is CASSQDDPLRGSSNEKLFF. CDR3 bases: TGCGCCAGCAGCCAAGATGATCCCCTTCGAGGCAGCTCTAATGAAAAACTGTTTTTT.

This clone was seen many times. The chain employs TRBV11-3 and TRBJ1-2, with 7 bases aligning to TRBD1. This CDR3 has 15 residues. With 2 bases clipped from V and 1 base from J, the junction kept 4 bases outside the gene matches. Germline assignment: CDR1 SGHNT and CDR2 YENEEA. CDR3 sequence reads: CASSLSGQNNYGYTF. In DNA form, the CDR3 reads TGTGCCAGCAGCTTATCGGGACAGAATAACTATGGCTACACCTTC.

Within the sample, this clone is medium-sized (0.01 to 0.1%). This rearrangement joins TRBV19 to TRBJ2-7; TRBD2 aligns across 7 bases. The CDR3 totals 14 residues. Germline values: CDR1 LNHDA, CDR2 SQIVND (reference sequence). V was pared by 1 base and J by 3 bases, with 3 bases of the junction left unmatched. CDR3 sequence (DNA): TGTGCCAGTAGTATAGCGGGAGGAGACTACGAGCAGTACTTC. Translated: CASSIAGGDYEQYF. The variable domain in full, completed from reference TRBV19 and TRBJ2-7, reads DGGITQSPKYLFRKEGQNVTLSCEQNLNHDAMYWYRQDPGQGLRLIYYSQIVNDFQKGDIAEGYSVSREKKESFPLTVTSAQKNPTAFYLCASSIAGGDYEQYFGPGTRLTVT.

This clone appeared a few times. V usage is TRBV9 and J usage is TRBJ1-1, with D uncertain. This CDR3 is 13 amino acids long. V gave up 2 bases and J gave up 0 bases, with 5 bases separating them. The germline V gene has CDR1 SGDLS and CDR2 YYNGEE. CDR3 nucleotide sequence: TGTGCCAGCAGCGTCCTTATGAACACTGAAGCTTTCTTT. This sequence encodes CASSVLMNTEAFF.

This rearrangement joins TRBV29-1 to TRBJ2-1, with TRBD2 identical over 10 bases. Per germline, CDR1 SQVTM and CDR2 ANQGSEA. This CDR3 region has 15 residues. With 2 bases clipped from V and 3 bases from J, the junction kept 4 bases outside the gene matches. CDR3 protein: CSVEWLAGVYNEQFF. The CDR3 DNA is TGCAGCGTTGAATGGCTAGCGGGAGTCTACAATGAGCAGTTCTTC.

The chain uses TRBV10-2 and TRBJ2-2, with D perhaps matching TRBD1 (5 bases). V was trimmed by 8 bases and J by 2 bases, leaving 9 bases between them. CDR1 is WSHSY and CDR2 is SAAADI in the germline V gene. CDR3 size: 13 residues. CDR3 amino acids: CASQQVNTGELFF. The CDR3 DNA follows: TGCGCCAGCCAACAGGTCAACACCGGGGAGCTGTTTTTT.

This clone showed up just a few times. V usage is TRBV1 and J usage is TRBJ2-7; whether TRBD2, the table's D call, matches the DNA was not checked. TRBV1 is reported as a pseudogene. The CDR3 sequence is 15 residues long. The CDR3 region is CASSRTAGGPYEQYF. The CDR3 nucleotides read TGCGCCAGCAGCCGAACAGCGGGGGGCCCCTACGAGCAGTACTTC.

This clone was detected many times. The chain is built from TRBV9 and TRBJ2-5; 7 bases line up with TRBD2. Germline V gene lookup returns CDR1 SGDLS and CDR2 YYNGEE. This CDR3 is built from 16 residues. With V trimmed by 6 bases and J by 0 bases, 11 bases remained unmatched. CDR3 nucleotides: TGTGCCAGCAAGGAGTTTTCCCGGGGGGACCAAGAGACCCAGTACTTC. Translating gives CASKEFSRGDQETQYF. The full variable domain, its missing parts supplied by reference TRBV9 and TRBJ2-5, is DSGVTQTPKHLITATGQRVTLRCSPRSGDLSVYWYQQSLDQGLQFLIQYYNGEERAKGNILERFSAQQFPDLHSELNLSSLELGDSALYFCASKEFSRGDQETQYFGPGTRLLVL.

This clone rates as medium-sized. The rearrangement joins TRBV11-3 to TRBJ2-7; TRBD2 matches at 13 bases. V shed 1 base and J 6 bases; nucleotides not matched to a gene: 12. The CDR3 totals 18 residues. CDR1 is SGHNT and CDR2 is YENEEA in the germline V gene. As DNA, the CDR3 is TGTGCCAGCAGCTTAGTCGGACTAGCGGGGGTCGTGTATGGCGAGCAGTACTTC. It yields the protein CASSLVGLAGVVYGEQYF.

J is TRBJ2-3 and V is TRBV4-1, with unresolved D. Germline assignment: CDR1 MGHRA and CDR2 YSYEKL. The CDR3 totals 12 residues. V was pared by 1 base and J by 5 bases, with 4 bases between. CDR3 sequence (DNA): TGCGCCAGCAGCCAAGGTCGAGATACGCAGTATTTT. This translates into CASSQGRDTQYF.

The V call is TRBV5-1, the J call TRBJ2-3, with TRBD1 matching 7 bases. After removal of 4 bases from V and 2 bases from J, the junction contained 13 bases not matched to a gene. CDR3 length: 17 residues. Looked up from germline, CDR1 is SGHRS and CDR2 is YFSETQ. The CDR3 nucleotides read TGCGCCAGCAGCACCGGGACAGTAAGTTTACACACAGATACGCAGTATTTT. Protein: CASSTGTVSLHTDTQYF. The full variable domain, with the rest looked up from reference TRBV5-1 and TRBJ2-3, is KAGVTQTPRYLIKTRGQQVTLSCSPISGHRSVSWYQQTPGQGLQFLFEYFSETQRNKGNFPGRFSGRQFSNSRSEMNVSTLELGDSALYLCASSTGTVSLHTDTQYFGPGTRLTVL.

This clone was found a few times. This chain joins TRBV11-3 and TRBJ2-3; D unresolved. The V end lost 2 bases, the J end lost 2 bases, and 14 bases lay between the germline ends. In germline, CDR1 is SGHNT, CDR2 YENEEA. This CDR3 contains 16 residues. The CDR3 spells CASSLWDSGPTDTQYF. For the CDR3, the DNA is TGTGCCAGCAGCTTATGGGATTCCGGCCCCACAGATACGCAGTATTTT.

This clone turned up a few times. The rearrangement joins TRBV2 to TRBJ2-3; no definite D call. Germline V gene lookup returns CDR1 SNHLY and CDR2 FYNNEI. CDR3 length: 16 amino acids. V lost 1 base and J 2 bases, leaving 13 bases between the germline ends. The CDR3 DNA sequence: TGTGCCAGCAGTGAAGGATCGGGCACCAACACAGATACGCAGTATTTT. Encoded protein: CASSEGSGTNTDTQYF.

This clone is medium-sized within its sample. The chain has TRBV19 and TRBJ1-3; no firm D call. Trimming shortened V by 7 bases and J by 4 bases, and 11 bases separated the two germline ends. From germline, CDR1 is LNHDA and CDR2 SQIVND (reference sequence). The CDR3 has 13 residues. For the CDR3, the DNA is TGTGCCAGTAAAGAGGGAGCCGGAAACACCATATATTTT. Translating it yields CASKEGAGNTIYF. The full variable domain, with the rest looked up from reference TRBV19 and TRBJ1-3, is DGGITQSPKYLFRKEGQNVTLSCEQNLNHDAMYWYRQDPGQGLRLIYYSQIVNDFQKGDIAEGYSVSREKKESFPLTVTSAQKNPTAFYLCASKEGAGNTIYFGEGSWLTVV.

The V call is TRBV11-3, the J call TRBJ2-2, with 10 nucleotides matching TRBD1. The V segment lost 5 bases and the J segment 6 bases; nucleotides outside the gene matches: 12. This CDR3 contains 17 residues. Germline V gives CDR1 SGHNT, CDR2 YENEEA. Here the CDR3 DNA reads TGTGCCAGCAGCCCCGAGCCGGGACAGGGGAGGGCCGGGGAGCTGTTTTTT. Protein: CASSPEPGQGRAGELFF.

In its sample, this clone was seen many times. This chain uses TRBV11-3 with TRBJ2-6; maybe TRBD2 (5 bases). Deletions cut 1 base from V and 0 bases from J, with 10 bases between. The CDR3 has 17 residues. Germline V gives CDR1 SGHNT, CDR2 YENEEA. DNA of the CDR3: TGTGCCAGCAGCTTAGTGGGGAGAGCCTCTGGGGCCAACGTCCTGACTTTC. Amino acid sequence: CASSLVGRASGANVLTF.

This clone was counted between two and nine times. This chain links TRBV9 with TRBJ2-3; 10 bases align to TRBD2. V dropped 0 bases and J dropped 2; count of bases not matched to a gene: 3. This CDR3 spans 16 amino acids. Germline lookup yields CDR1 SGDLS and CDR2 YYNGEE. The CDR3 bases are TGTGCCAGCAGCGTAGAGGGACTAGCGTACACAGATACGCAGTATTTT. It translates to CASSVEGLAYTDTQYF.

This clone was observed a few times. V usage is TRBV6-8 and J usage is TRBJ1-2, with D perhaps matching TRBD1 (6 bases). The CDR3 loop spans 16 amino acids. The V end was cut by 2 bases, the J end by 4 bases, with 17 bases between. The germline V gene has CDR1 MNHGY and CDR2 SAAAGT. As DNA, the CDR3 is TGTGCCAGCAGTTACCGCGACAGGATTTGGCTCTATGGCTACACCTTC. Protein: CASSYRDRIWLYGYTF.

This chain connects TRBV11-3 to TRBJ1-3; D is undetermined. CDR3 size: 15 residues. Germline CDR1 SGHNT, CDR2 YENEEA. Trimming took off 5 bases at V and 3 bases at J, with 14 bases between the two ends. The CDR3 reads CASSRRVSGGNTIYF. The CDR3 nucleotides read TGTGCCAGCAGCCGCCGGGTCAGTGGTGGAAACACCATATATTTT.

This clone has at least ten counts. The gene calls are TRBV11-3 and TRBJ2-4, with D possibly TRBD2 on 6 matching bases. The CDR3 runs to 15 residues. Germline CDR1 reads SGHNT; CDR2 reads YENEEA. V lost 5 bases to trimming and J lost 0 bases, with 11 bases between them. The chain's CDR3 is CASSAPGLAKNIQYF. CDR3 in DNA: TGTGCCAGCAGCGCGCCGGGACTAGCCAAAAACATTCAGTACTTC.

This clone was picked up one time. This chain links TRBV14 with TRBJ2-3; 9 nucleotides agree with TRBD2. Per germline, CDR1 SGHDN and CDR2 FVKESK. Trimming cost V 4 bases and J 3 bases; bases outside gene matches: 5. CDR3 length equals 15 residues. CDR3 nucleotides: TGTGCCAGCAGCCTGCGGGGGGGCCGAACAGATACGCAGTATTTT. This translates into CASSLRGGRTDTQYF.

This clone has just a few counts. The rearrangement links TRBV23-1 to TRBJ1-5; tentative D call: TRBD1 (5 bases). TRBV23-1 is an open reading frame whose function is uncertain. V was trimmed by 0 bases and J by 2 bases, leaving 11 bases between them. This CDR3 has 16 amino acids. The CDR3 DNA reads TGCGCCAGCAGTCAATCGCGGGGCCAGGGCAATCAGCCCCAGCATTTT. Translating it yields CASSQSRGQGNQPQHF.

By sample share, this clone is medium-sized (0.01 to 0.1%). DNA for the CDR3: TGTGCCAGCAGTTATGGGGACAGGGGCACAGATACGCAGTATTTT. This translates into CASSYGDRGTDTQYF. V is TRBV6-8 and J is TRBJ2-3; 9 positions match TRBD1. CDR3 size: 15 residues. V gave up 3 bases and J gave up 1 base; unmatched junction bases: 2. Germline V gene lookup returns CDR1 MNHGY and CDR2 SAAAGT.

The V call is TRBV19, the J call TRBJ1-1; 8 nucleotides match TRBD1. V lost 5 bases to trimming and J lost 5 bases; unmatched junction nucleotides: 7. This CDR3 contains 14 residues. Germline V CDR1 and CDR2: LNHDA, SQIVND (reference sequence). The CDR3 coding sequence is TGTGCCAGTAGTCTACAGGGGGGCGGAACTGAAGCTTTCTTT. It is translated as CASSLQGGGTEAFF.

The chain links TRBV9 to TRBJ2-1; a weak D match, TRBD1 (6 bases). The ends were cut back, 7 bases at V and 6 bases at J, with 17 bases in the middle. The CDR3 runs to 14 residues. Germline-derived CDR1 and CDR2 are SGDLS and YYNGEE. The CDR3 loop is CASGLSGTSNEQFF. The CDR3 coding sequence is TGTGCCAGCGGCCTCTCCGGGACATCCAATGAGCAGTTCTTC.

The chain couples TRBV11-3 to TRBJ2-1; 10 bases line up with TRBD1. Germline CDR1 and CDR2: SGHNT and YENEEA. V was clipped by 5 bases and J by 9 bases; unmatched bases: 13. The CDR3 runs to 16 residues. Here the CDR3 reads CASSVNTGQGFGEQFF. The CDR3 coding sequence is TGTGCCAGCAGCGTTAATACGGGACAGGGGTTCGGTGAGCAGTTCTTC.